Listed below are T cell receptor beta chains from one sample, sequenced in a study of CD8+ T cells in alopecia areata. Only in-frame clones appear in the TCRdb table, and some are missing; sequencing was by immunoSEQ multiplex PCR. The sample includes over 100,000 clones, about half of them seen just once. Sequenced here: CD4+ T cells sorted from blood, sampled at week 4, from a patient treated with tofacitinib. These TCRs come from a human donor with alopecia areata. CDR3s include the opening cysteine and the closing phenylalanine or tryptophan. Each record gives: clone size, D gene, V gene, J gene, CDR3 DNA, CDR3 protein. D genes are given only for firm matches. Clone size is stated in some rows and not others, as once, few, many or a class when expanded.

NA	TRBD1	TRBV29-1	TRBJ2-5	TGCAGCGTTGGGACAGGGGCGGTCGAGACCCAGTACTTC	CSVGTGAVETQYF
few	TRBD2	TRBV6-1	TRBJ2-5	TGTGCCAGCAGTTCCGGGACTAGCGGGCGGACCCAGTACTTC	CASSSGTSGRTQYF
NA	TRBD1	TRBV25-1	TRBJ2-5	TGTGCCAGCAGCCATCGCCGGGACAGGGGACAAGAGACCCAGTACTTC	CASSHRRDRGQETQYF
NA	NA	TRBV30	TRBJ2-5	TGTGCCTGGAGCCGCGGGGGCGTCAGGGAGACCCAGTACTTC	CAWSRGGVRETQYF
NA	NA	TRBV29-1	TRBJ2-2	TGCAGCGTTTTCAAGGGGTCGACCGGGGAGCTGTTTTTT	CSVFKGSTGELFF
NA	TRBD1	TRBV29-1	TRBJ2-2	TGCAGCGCAGGGGGCAGGGCAAACACCGGGGAGCTGTTTTTT	CSAGGRANTGELFF
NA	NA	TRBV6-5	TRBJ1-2	TGTGCCAGCAGTTCGATATACCGGGACAACTATGGCTACACCTTC	CASSSIYRDNYGYTF
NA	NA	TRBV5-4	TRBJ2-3	TGTGCCAGCAGGCCAAGGTTCGGGGGAGCAGATACGCAGTATTTT	CASRPRFGGADTQYF
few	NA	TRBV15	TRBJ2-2	TGTGCCACCAGTGGACAGCCGAACACCGGGGAGCTGTTTTTT	CATSGQPNTGELFF
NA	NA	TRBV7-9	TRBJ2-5	TGTGCCAGCAGCTGGGGCCAAGAGACCCAGTACTTC	CASSWGQETQYF
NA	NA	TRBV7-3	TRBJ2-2	TGTGCCAGCAGCTTAGATGGCGCCGGGGAGCTGTTTTTT	CASSLDGAGELFF
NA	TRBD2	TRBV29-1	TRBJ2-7	TGCAGCGTTGCCGGTCGACTAGCGGGGAAAGAGCAGTACTTC	CSVAGRLAGKEQYF
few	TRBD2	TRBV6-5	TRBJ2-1	TGTGCCAGCACGGGAGCGGGAGGGCTCAATGAGCAGTTCTTC	CASTGAGGLNEQFF
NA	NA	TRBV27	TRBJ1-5	TGTGCCAGCAGCGACGGCAGGCTAACGGCCCAGCATTTT	CASSDGRLTAQHF
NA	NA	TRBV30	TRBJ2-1	TGTGCCTGGAGTGCCGTAATACAGGGAGAGCAGTTCTTC	CAWSAVIQGEQFF
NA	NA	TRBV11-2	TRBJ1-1	TGTGCCAGCAGCTTACGAGTGAACACTGAAGCTTTCTTT	CASSLRVNTEAFF
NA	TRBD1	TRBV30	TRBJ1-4	TGTGCCTGGAGCCGGGACAGCTCTGAAAAACTGTTTTTT	CAWSRDSSEKLFF
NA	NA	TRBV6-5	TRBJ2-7	TGTGCCAGCAGTCAGCTCCCCGAGCAGTACTTC	CASSQLPEQYF
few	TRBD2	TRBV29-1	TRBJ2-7	TGCAGCGCCCTTGAGCGGGGGGCCTCCTACGAGCAGTACTTC	CSALERGASYEQYF
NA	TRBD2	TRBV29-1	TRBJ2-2	TGCAGCGTTGATGGGGGGAGGGTCACCGGGGAGCTGTTTTTT	CSVDGGRVTGELFF
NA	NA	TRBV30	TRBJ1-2	TGTGCCTGGACCTACACAGGGAACGGCTACACCTTC	CAWTYTGNGYTF
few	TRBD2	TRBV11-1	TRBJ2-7	TGTGCCAGCAGCAAAACCGGGACTAGCGACTACGAGCAGTACTTC	CASSKTGTSDYEQYF
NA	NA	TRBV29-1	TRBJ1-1	TGCAGCGTTGCCGGAGCTTTCTTT	CSVAGAFF
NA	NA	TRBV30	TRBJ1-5	TGTGCCTGGAGTAATGGAGGGTATCAGCCCCAGCATTTT	CAWSNGGYQPQHF
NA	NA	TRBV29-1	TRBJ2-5	TGCAGCGTTGACAAGTTCCAAGAGACCCAGTACTTC	CSVDKFQETQYF
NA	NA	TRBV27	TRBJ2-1	TGTGCCAGCAGTTTATTCGGGTACAATGAGCAGTTCTTC	CASSLFGYNEQFF
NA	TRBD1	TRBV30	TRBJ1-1	TGTGCCTCCCAGACAGGGGTGAACACTGAAGCTTTCTTT	CASQTGVNTEAFF
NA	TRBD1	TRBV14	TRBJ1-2	TGTGCCAGCAGCCAAGTCCAGGGGGTTGGCTACACCTTC	CASSQVQGVGYTF
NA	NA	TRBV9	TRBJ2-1	TGTGCCAGCAGCCCACGGAGGGACCCACCATCCTACAATGAGCAGTTCTTC	CASSPRRDPPSYNEQFF
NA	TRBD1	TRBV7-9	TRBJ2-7	TGTGCCAGCAGCTTTTACCCAGGGGGCTACGAGCAGTACTTC	CASSFYPGGYEQYF
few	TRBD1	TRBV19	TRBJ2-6	TGTGCCAGTAGTGCGGCCGGGACAGCCCTACCTGGGGCCAACGTCCTGACTTTC	CASSAAGTALPGANVLTF
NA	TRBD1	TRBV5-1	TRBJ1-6	TGCGCCAGCAGCTGGGGACAGGGCGGCCGCAATTCACCCCTCCACTTT	CASSWGQGGRNSPLHF
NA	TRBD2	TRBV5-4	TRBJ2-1	TGTGCCAGCAGCCTCTGGAGCGGGACCAATGAGCAGTTCTTC	CASSLWSGTNEQFF
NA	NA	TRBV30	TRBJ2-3	TGTGCCTGGAGTCTCCCTCTAGCAGATACGCAGTATTTT	CAWSLPLADTQYF
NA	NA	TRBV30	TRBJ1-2	TGTGCCTGGAGTGGGCAGCAAAATTATGGCTACACCTTC	CAWSGQQNYGYTF
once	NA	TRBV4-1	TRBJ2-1	TGCGCCAGCAGGGGCAGGGGGGGCCTATACAATGAGCAGTTCTTC	CASRGRGGLYNEQFF
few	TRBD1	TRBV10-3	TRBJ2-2	TGTGCCATCAGTGATCCCAGGGGGAACGGGGAGCTGTTTTTT	CAISDPRGNGELFF
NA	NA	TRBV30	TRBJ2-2	TGTGCCTGGAGCCCCGGGTGGGATGGCGGGGAGCTGTTTTTT	CAWSPGWDGGELFF
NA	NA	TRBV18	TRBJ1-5	TGTGCCAGCTCACCAGGAAGGGATCAGCCCCAGCATTTT	CASSPGRDQPQHF
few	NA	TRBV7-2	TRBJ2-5	TGTGCCAGCAGAAAGGACCCGACCAGGGAGACCCAGTACTTC	CASRKDPTRETQYF
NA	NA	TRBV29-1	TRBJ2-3	TGCAGCGTTGAACGACAGACGCTGGGTACGCAGTATTTT	CSVERQTLGTQYF
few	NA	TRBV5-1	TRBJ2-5	TGCGCCAGCAGCTTGGTAGGGACACAAGGGGAGACCCAGTACTTC	CASSLVGTQGETQYF
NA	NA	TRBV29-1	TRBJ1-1	TGCAGCGTTAGGGCAGGGAAAATAGTCACTGAAGCTTTCTTT	CSVRAGKIVTEAFF
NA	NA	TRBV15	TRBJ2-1	TGTGCCACCAGCAGAGATCGGCACAGCTCCTACAATGAGCAGTTCTTC	CATSRDRHSSYNEQFF
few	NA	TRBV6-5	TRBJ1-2	TGTGCCAGCAGTTACCGAGCTAACTATGGCTACACCTTC	CASSYRANYGYTF
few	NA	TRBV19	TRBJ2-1	TGTGCCAGTAACCCAGGGATATACAATGAGCAGTTCTTC	CASNPGIYNEQFF